What follows describes a single T cell receptor (beta chain). This entry is derived from a study of shared clonotypes between healthy human individuals. The authors ran unsorted PBMC replicate PCRs on 300 ng DNA, approximately 31,000 T cell genomes. Repertoires were generated with immunoSEQ multiplex PCR, while TCRdb's copy carries only in-frame clones and drops some. The sample contains under 600,000 clones, about 75% of which appear only once. V dropped 3 bases and J dropped 6; count of bases not matched to a gene: 10. CDR1 and CDR2 from the germline V gene are MDHEN and SYDVKM. CDR3 length equals 17 residues.

Sequenced input: PBMCs. The receptor's source is a woman between 35 and 50 years old in good health. Some clones in this sample may be carry-over from other donors' samples. The chain joins TRBV28 to TRBJ2-1, with 11 positions matching TRBD2. CDR3 in DNA: TGTGCCAGCAGTTTCGTAGCGGGGACTAGCGGTACCAATGAGCAGTTCTTC. Its protein product is CASSFVAGTSGTNEQFF.